Listed here are 25 T cell receptor beta chains from one sample, sequenced in a study of PD-1 blockade in classical Hodgkin lymphoma (TCRdb year 2020). The time point label for this specimen denotes: cycle 1 day 1 (C1D1), immediately before nivolumab initiation. Every trial patient had relapsed after autologous stem cell transplantation, and cohorts A, B and C differed in prior brentuximab vedotin exposure. Library preparation employed the immunoSEQ multiplex PCR assay. The table was pulled from immuneACCESS by TCRdb, which kept in-frame rearrangements only. Such tables lose some clones; where checked, under half of the loss comes from unresolved V genes, and the rest has no known cause. The table for this sample lists 40,000 to 65,000 clones; approximately 81% of them were counted only once. The top ten clonotypes cover approximately 15% of the sample. The specimen was peripheral blood mononuclear cells (PBMCs), collected at baseline. Receptor source: a human donor with classical Hodgkin lymphoma.

This chain connects TRBV5-1 to TRBJ2-1, with 7 bases fitting TRBD2. V shed 2 bases and J 3 bases; nucleotides not matched to a gene: 14. Germline V gives CDR1 SGHRS, CDR2 YFSETQ. The CDR3 consists of 18 residues. The CDR3 DNA is TGCGCCAGCAGCTTCCTGCCTAGCGGAGTGGCCCGCTACAATGAGCAGTTCTTC. Protein product: CASSFLPSGVARYNEQFF. Supplemented by reference TRBV5-1 and TRBJ2-1, the full variable domain reads KAGVTQTPRYLIKTRGQQVTLSCSPISGHRSVSWYQQTPGQGLQFLFEYFSETQRNKGNFPGRFSGRQFSNSRSEMNVSTLELGDSALYLCASSFLPSGVARYNEQFFGPGTRLTVL.

The rearrangement uses TRBV27 and TRBJ2-2; D possibly corresponds to TRBD1 (7 bases). CDR1 is MNHEY and CDR2 is SMNVEV in the germline V gene (reference sequence). The CDR3 loop spans 16 amino acids. With 0 bases removed from V and 5 bases from J, the gap between germline ends came to 13 bases. The CDR3 sequence: CASSLSTGRRTGELFF. CDR3 in DNA: TGTGCCAGCAGTTTATCGACAGGGAGGAGAACCGGGGAGCTGTTTTTT.

The rearrangement links TRBV7-2 to TRBJ1-5; maybe TRBD1 (5 bases). The ends were cut back, 1 base at V and 7 bases at J, with 8 bases in the middle. Germline V gene lookup returns CDR1 SGHTA and CDR2 FQGNSA. CDR3 size: 13 residues. CDR3 loop: CASSLVGAQPQHF. The CDR3 region has the DNA TGTGCCAGCAGCTTAGTAGGGGCCCAGCCCCAGCATTTT.

This clone is a singleton in its sample. The chain recombines TRBV6-5 with TRBJ2-1; D unclear. Germline V gives CDR1 MNHEY, CDR2 SVGAGI. This CDR3 is 15 amino acids long. Between the trimmed V and J ends, which lost 2 bases and 0 bases, there was a span of 8 bases. DNA of the CDR3: TGTGCCAGCAGTTACACCCGACGCTCCTACAATGAGCAGTTCTTC. It is translated as CASSYTRRSYNEQFF.

The chain couples TRBV30 to TRBJ2-2; D call uncertain. The V and J ends lost 7 bases and 6 bases respectively, with 18 bases between them. The CDR3 runs to 14 residues. The germline gives CDR1 GTSNPN, CDR2 SVGIG (reference sequence). For the CDR3, the DNA is TGTGCCTCTATGACTCCCCAAGCACCCGGGGAGCTGTTTTTT. Protein sequence: CASMTPQAPGELFF.

CDR3 sequence reads: CASSIGDPRTEAFF. The DNA for the CDR3 is TGTGCCAGTAGTATAGGGGACCCACGGACTGAAGCTTTCTTT. This chain links TRBV19 with TRBJ1-1; perhaps TRBD1 as D (5 bases). Germline lookup yields CDR1 LNHDA and CDR2 SQIVND (reference sequence). The CDR3 length is 14 residues. Trimming took 1 base from V and 5 from J, leaving 11 bases between them.

The count of this clone is one. The CDR3 loop is CAISEREAGNTIYF. The CDR3 nucleotides are TGTGCCATCAGTGAAAGGGAAGCTGGAAACACCATATATTTT. The rearrangement uses TRBV10-3 and TRBJ1-3; D is unresolved. The V end was cut by 3 bases, the J end by 2 bases, with 8 bases between. The V gene's germline CDR1 is ENHRY and CDR2 SYGVKD. The CDR3 loop spans 14 amino acids.

The chain recombines TRBV20-1 with TRBJ1-2, with D unclear. Trimming removed 2 bases at V and 4 bases at J, with 5 bases between. Germline CDR1 and CDR2: DFQATT and SNEGSKA (reference sequence). This CDR3 is 11 amino acids long. CDR3 region: CSARNLYGYTF. The CDR3 nucleotides read TGCAGTGCTAGAAATCTCTATGGCTACACCTTC.

The J gene is TRBJ1-5, the V gene TRBV6-5; 7 positions agree with TRBD1. V was clipped by 0 bases and J by 9 bases; unmatched bases: 8. CDR3 length equals 15 residues. Germline V gene data show CDR1 as MNHEY and CDR2 as SVGAGI. CDR3 protein: CASSYSRTGDVPQHF. The CDR3 nucleotides read TGTGCCAGCAGTTACTCGAGGACAGGAGATGTGCCCCAGCATTTT.

This chain uses TRBV5-1 with TRBJ2-3; 7 bases match TRBD2. Per germline, CDR1 SGHRS and CDR2 YFSETQ. This CDR3 is built from 15 residues. J lost 3 bases, V lost 2 bases, and 6 bases had no gene match. In DNA, the CDR3 is TGCGCCAGCAGCTTCCTCACTAGCGCAACAGATACGCAGTATTTT. Its translation: CASSFLTSATDTQYF. Supplemented by reference TRBV5-1 and TRBJ2-3, the full variable domain reads KAGVTQTPRYLIKTRGQQVTLSCSPISGHRSVSWYQQTPGQGLQFLFEYFSETQRNKGNFPGRFSGRQFSNSRSEMNVSTLELGDSALYLCASSFLTSATDTQYFGPGTRLTVL.

This clone was found once. The V gene is TRBV19, the J gene TRBJ2-1, with D perhaps TRBD1 (6 bases). This CDR3 comprises 18 residues. Trimming shortened V by 6 bases and J by 8 bases, and 29 bases separated the two germline ends. The germline gives CDR1 LNHDA, CDR2 SQIVND (reference sequence). CDR3 DNA: TGTGCCAGTAGCCCCCTAGGGGGAGAAAACGGGTGGAGCGATGAGCAGTTCTTC. This codes for CASSPLGGENGWSDEQFF.

J is TRBJ2-3 and V is TRBV11-3; the match to TRBD2 covers 8 bases. The length of the CDR3 is 15 residues. CDR1 and CDR2 (germline): SGHNT, YENEEA. V shed 3 bases, J shed 5 bases, and the junction held 7 bases outside the gene matches. As DNA, the CDR3 is TGTGCCAGCAGCTTTAGCGGGACATTACAAGATACGCAGTATTTT. Its protein is CASSFSGTLQDTQYF.

This chain connects TRBV2 to TRBJ1-2; D gene ambiguous. CDR1 is SNHLY and CDR2 is FYNNEI in the germline V gene. This CDR3 contains 12 residues. V was cut by 5 bases and J by 8 bases, with 12 bases left in between. CDR3 region: CASSNGLFGYTF. The DNA of the CDR3 is TGTGCCAGCAGTAATGGGCTGTTCGGCTACACCTTC.

The chain carries TRBV27 and TRBJ2-1; tentative D call: TRBD2 (5 bases). The V gene's germline CDR1 is MNHEY and CDR2 SMNVEV (reference sequence). Trimming pared 2 bases from V and 4 bases from J, leaving 12 bases between. CDR3 size: 15 residues. The CDR3 loop reads CASSLGRTRYNEQFF. CDR3 sequence (DNA): TGTGCCAGCAGTTTAGGGAGAACACGTTACAATGAGCAGTTCTTC.

This clone was found a few times. V gene TRBV9 combines with J gene TRBJ1-2; a weak D match, TRBD1 (5 bases). Deletions cut 4 bases from V and 0 bases from J, with 22 bases between. This CDR3 comprises 18 residues. The V gene's germline CDR1 is SGDLS and CDR2 YYNGEE. The CDR3 protein is CASSPITLTGNANYGYTF. DNA of the CDR3: TGTGCCAGCAGCCCCATCACTCTCACAGGAAACGCTAACTATGGCTACACCTTC. The whole variable domain, remainder taken from reference TRBV9 and TRBJ1-2, is DSGVTQTPKHLITATGQRVTLRCSPRSGDLSVYWYQQSLDQGLQFLIQYYNGEERAKGNILERFSAQQFPDLHSELNLSSLELGDSALYFCASSPITLTGNANYGYTFGSGTRLTVV.

The chain joins TRBV19 to TRBJ2-1; D gene unclear. Germline CDR1 is LNHDA and CDR2 is SQIVND (reference sequence). This CDR3 is 12 amino acids long. The germline V and J ends were trimmed by 6 bases and 4 bases, with 7 bases remaining between them. CDR3 in DNA: TGTGCCAGTAGCCGAGTATACAATGAGCAGTTCTTC. Its protein product is CASSRVYNEQFF.

CDR3 coding DNA: TGTGCCAGCAGTTACTCGAGGGGGGTAAGGACTGAAGCTTTCTTT. This encodes CASSYSRGVRTEAFF. V gene TRBV6-5 combines with J gene TRBJ1-1; tentative D call: TRBD1 (6 bases). CDR3 size: 15 residues. V dropped 0 bases and J dropped 5 bases, with 13 bases sitting between them. Germline V gene data show CDR1 as MNHEY and CDR2 as SVGAGI.

This rearrangement joins TRBV23-1 to TRBJ2-7; 10 bases align to TRBD2. TRBV23-1 is annotated as an ORF whose role is uncertain. The CDR3 length is 23 residues. Trimming cost V 9 bases and J 0 bases; bases outside gene matches: 32. The CDR3 coding sequence is TGCGCCAGAGGTAGGAAGGAAAAAGCGGGAGGGCCCGCATGGATCGCGAGCTCCTACGAGCAGTACGTC. Translating gives CARGRKEKAGGPAWIASSYEQYV.

This sequence joins TRBV30 and TRBJ1-1; TRBD1 matches at 7 bases. Per the germline V gene, CDR1 is GTSNPN and CDR2 is SVGIG (reference sequence). The CDR3 totals 13 residues. V dropped 0 bases and J dropped 5; count of bases not matched to a gene: 3. This CDR3 reads CAWSVDRRTEAFF. In nucleotides, the CDR3 is TGTGCCTGGAGTGTGGACAGGAGGACTGAAGCTTTCTTT.

V usage is TRBV25-1 and J usage is TRBJ2-7; 11 bases line up with TRBD2. V lost 4 bases, J lost 1 base, and 0 bases stayed unmatched. The CDR3 has 14 residues. From germline, CDR1 is MGHDK and CDR2 SYGVNS. CDR3 sequence reads: CASSGTSGSYEQYF. CDR3 sequence (DNA): TGTGCCAGCAGTGGGACTAGCGGGTCCTACGAGCAGTACTTC.

The chain employs TRBV7-3 and TRBJ2-1, with 11 bases fitting TRBD2. The CDR3 contains 16 residues. V dropped 4 bases and J dropped 5; count of bases not matched to a gene: 7. Germline V gene sequence: CDR1 SGHTA, CDR2 FQGTGA. This CDR3 reads CASSWDSGRANNEQFF. CDR3 sequence (DNA): TGTGCCAGCAGCTGGGATAGCGGGAGGGCTAACAATGAGCAGTTCTTC.

The chain uses TRBV11-2 and TRBJ1-5; possibly TRBD1 for D (5 bases). Germline V lookup: CDR1 SGHAT, CDR2 FQNNGV. This CDR3 has 13 residues. The V end was cut by 2 bases, the J end by 5 bases, with 7 bases between. In nucleotides, the CDR3 is TGTGCCAGCAGCTTATCGGGGGATCAGCCCCAGCATTTT. Translated, it gives CASSLSGDQPQHF.

The chain links TRBV18 to TRBJ2-7; 9 bases are a match to TRBD2. Germline V gives CDR1 KGHSH, CDR2 LQKENI. The CDR3 consists of 16 residues. V trimming: 4 bases; J trimming: 4 bases; junction bases outside the gene matches: 11. Written as DNA, the CDR3 is TGTGCCAGCTCACTGACTAGCGGCCCATCCCCATACGAGCAGTACTTC. It specifies CASSLTSGPSPYEQYF.

The chain uses TRBV7-6 and TRBJ1-4; the D gene is possibly TRBD1 (5 bases). CDR3 size: 17 residues. Trimming removed 5 bases from V and 2 bases from J, with 18 bases in between. The germline gives CDR1 SGHVS, CDR2 FNYEAQ. This CDR3 reads CASSAHRSFGTNEKLFF. The CDR3 nucleotides are TGTGCCAGCAGCGCCCACAGGTCTTTTGGGACTAATGAAAAACTGTTTTTT. The whole variable domain, filled in from reference TRBV7-6 and TRBJ1-4, reads GAGVSQSPRYKVTKRGQDVALRCDPISGHVSLYWYRQALGQGPEFLTYFNYEAQQDKSGLPNDRFSAERPEGSISTLTIQRTEQRDSAMYRCASSAHRSFGTNEKLFFGSGTQLSVL.

The genes are TRBV6-6 and TRBJ2-3; 8 nucleotides agree with TRBD1. CDR1 and CDR2 (germline): MNHNY, SVGAGI (reference sequence). This CDR3 contains 16 residues. The J segment lost 6 bases and the V segment lost 0 bases, leaving 8 bases of the junction unmatched. CDR3 nucleotides: TGTGCCAGCAGTTACTCGACAGGGGCTATGGCCGATACGCAGTATTTT. Translated, it gives CASSYSTGAMADTQYF.